The entry that follows covers one T cell receptor beta chain sequence. Other DNA sequences in this sample translate to the same CDR3. There were no recent acute infections or vaccinations among the donors, who were healthy HIV-negative adults. This record belongs to a study of shared clonotypes between healthy human individuals. Germline CDR1 is SGHRS and CDR2 is YFSETQ. CDR3 size: 18 residues. After removal of 3 bases from V and 2 bases from J, the junction contained 6 bases not matched to a gene. Method: immunoSEQ multiplex PCR; TCRdb's copy keeps in-frame clones and lacks some. The sample carries millions of clones, more than 85% recorded once.

The material sequenced was naive CD4+ T cells from PBMCs. Subset here: CD45RA+ positively selected. The chain is built from TRBV5-1 and TRBJ2-3; 16 bases agree with TRBD2. The receptor was isolated from a man between 18 and 35 years old in good health. Some clones in this sample may be carry-over from other donors' samples. The CDR3 here is CASSSGGLAGGTTDTQYF. CDR3 DNA sequence: TGCGCCAGCAGCTCGGGGGGACTAGCGGGAGGGACCACAGATACGCAGTATTTT.